A single sample gave rise to the 20 T cell receptor beta chains below, sequenced in a study of blood T cell repertoires in COVID-19 (TCRdb year 2020). Libraries came from the immunoSEQ multiplex PCR assay. What TCRdb holds here is the immuneACCESS table cut down to in-frame rearrangements. Part of the clones is not present; checked against another copy, under half of the missing clones reflect an unresolved V gene, and the others are unexplained. For this sample there are about 130,000 clones; over 85% appear just once. The top ten clones comprise approximately 3.7% of the sample. The specimen sequenced was peripheral blood. Receptors originate from a man between 50 and 59 years old with active COVID-19.

The chain links TRBV19 to TRBJ1-3; D uncertain. The CDR3 totals 15 residues. V lost 5 bases and J lost 4, with 15 bases in between. The V gene's germline CDR1 is LNHDA and CDR2 SQIVND (reference sequence). CDR3 residues: CASSPPGAQGNTIYF. The DNA of the CDR3 is TGTGCCAGTAGTCCTCCGGGAGCCCAAGGAAACACCATATATTTT.

The CDR3 sequence is CASRETGGELHVLTF. Written as DNA, the CDR3 is TGTGCCAGCAGGGAGACAGGGGGGGAACTCCACGTCCTGACTTTC. The chain couples TRBV6-5 to TRBJ2-6, with TRBD1 matching 9 bases. CDR3 length: 15 amino acids. Trimming at V came to 6 bases and at J to 11 bases, leaving 11 bases not matched to a gene. The V gene's germline CDR1 is MNHEY and CDR2 SVGAGI.

V and J are TRBV6-5 and TRBJ1-2; perhaps TRBD1 as D (6 bases). This CDR3 region has 13 residues. Germline CDR1 MNHEY, CDR2 SVGAGI. V gave up 5 bases and J gave up 5 bases, with 12 bases separating them. CDR3 protein: CASSPQGRYGYTF. CDR3 DNA: TGTGCCAGCAGTCCACAGGGTCGTTATGGCTACACCTTC.

This rearrangement joins TRBV10-1 to TRBJ2-2; TRBD2 matches 8 bases. Trimming took 4 bases from V and 0 from J; bases not matched to a gene: 4. There are 16 residues in the CDR3. Germline assignment: CDR1 WNHNN and CDR2 SYGVQD (reference sequence). This chain's CDR3 is CASSGLGLANTGELFF. CDR3 DNA sequence: TGCGCCAGCAGTGGCTTGGGACTAGCGAACACCGGGGAGCTGTTTTTT.

The V and J genes are TRBV7-8 and TRBJ1-6; D perhaps matches TRBD1 (5 bases). V was trimmed by 1 base and J by 8 bases, leaving 18 bases between them. The CDR3 is 17 residues long. Germline assignment: CDR1 SGHVS and CDR2 FQNEAQ. The CDR3 sequence: CASSLETLGREYSPLHF. The CDR3 bases are TGTGCCAGCAGCTTAGAGACATTGGGCAGGGAATATTCACCCCTCCACTTT.

The sample holds a few counts of this clone. The V gene is TRBV4-1, the J gene TRBJ2-5; TRBD2 might be the D (6 bases). Trimming cost V 0 bases and J 5 bases, with 10 bases left between them. Germline V gene lookup returns CDR1 MGHRA and CDR2 YSYEKL. The CDR3 is 14 amino acids. In DNA form, the CDR3 reads TGCGCCAGCAGCCAAGATCAAAGCGGGGAGACCCAGTACTTC. Protein: CASSQDQSGETQYF.

The gene calls are TRBV2 and TRBJ2-7, with D perhaps matching TRBD1 (5 bases). CDR1 SNHLY and CDR2 FYNNEI come from the germline V gene. The length of the CDR3 is 13 residues. Trimming took off 2 bases at V and 9 bases at J, with 14 bases between the two ends. CDR3 in amino acids: CASSETQGLGQYV. The CDR3 DNA reads as TGTGCCAGCAGTGAAACCCAGGGCCTCGGGCAGTACGTC.

J is TRBJ2-1 and V is TRBV24-1, with 10 bases fitting TRBD2. V lost 3 bases, J lost 8 bases, and 6 bases stayed unmatched. The CDR3 is made up of 15 amino acids. The germline V gene encodes CDR1 KGHDR and CDR2 SFDVKD. The chain's CDR3 is CATSDTAGGGDEQFF. The CDR3 nucleotides are TGTGCCACCAGTGATACAGCGGGAGGGGGGGATGAGCAGTTCTTC.

This chain joins TRBV5-6 and TRBJ1-3; no definite D call. The CDR3 consists of 16 residues. The ends were cut back, 0 bases at V and 0 bases at J, with 10 bases in the middle. Germline V gives CDR1 SGHDT, CDR2 YYEEEE. CDR3 amino acids: CASSLVGVGSGNTIYF. CDR3 DNA: TGTGCCAGCAGCTTGGTCGGGGTGGGCTCTGGAAACACCATATATTTT.

CDR3: CASSELAGGYEQYV. The CDR3 DNA is TGTGCCAGCAGTGAACTAGCGGGAGGCTACGAGCAGTACGTC. The J gene is TRBJ2-7, the V gene TRBV6-1; 11 bases map to TRBD2. With 2 bases clipped from V and 3 bases from J, the junction kept 0 bases outside the gene matches. Per germline, CDR1 MNHNS and CDR2 SASEGT. The CDR3 is made up of 14 amino acids.

This sequence joins TRBV5-1 and TRBJ2-5, with TRBD2 identical over 10 bases. Germline-derived CDR1 and CDR2 are SGHRS and YFSETQ. The V segment lost 2 bases and the J segment 4 bases; nucleotides outside the gene matches: 5. CDR3 length: 15 amino acids. DNA for the CDR3: TGCGCCAGCAGCTTTGCTAGCGGGGGTCCAGAGACCCAGTACTTC. It is translated as CASSFASGGPETQYF.

The gene calls are TRBV5-1 and TRBJ2-3, with a possible D match to TRBD2 (6 bases). Germline assignment: CDR1 SGHRS and CDR2 YFSETQ. The CDR3 covers 14 residues. The V end lost 4 bases, the J end lost 6 bases, and 15 bases lay between the germline ends. CDR3 sequence reads: CASSPYGTADTQYF. The DNA for the CDR3 is TGCGCCAGCAGCCCCTACGGGACTGCCGATACGCAGTATTTT.

This clone turned up a few times. The chain is built from TRBV7-9 and TRBJ2-3, with 8 bases that match TRBD2. With 1 base clipped from V and 2 bases from J, the junction kept 5 bases outside the gene matches. Germline CDR1 and CDR2: SEHNR and FQNEAQ (reference sequence). The CDR3 covers 16 residues. The CDR3 bases are TGTGCCAGCAGCTTAGATGGGACTAGAGCCACAGATACGCAGTATTTT. Its translation is CASSLDGTRATDTQYF.

The V call is TRBV6-2 or TRBV6-3, the J call TRBJ2-2, with D hard to call. CDR3 size: 12 residues. V lost 5 bases and J lost 4, with 5 bases in between. Germline CDR1 is MNHEY and CDR2 is SVGEGT. CDR3 sequence: CASSESTGELFF. In DNA form, the CDR3 reads TGTGCCAGCAGTGAGTCCACCGGGGAGCTGTTTTTT.

J is TRBJ2-2 and V is TRBV11-2; D is perhaps TRBD2 (5 bases). V shed 0 bases and J shed 4 bases, with 15 bases lying between them. The germline gives CDR1 SGHAT, CDR2 FQNNGV. CDR3 length: 17 residues. As DNA, the CDR3 is TGTGCCAGCAGCTTAGATCCCCCGGGGAGCCCCACCGGGGAGCTGTTTTTT. Translation: CASSLDPPGSPTGELFF.

The chain carries TRBV5-1 and TRBJ1-1; D unresolved. Germline CDR1 and CDR2: SGHRS and YFSETQ. Trimming took 2 bases from V and 1 from J, leaving 3 bases between them. This CDR3 has 12 amino acids. The CDR3 reads CASSFGNTEAFF. CDR3 nucleotides: TGCGCCAGCAGCTTCGGGAACACTGAAGCTTTCTTT.

This rearrangement joins TRBV5-1 to TRBJ1-2, with D uncertain. The CDR3 extends over 14 amino acids. V gave up 1 base and J gave up 0 bases, with 7 bases separating them. Germline V gives CDR1 SGHRS, CDR2 YFSETQ. CDR3 sequence: CASSLLQSNYGYTF. Here the CDR3 DNA reads TGCGCCAGCAGCTTGCTACAGTCTAACTATGGCTACACCTTC.

The chain couples TRBV7-6 to TRBJ1-6; tentatively, D is TRBD1 (6 bases). The CDR3 spans 15 residues. The germline CDR1 and CDR2 sequences are SGHVS and FNYEAQ. V gave up 5 bases and J gave up 7 bases, with 15 bases separating them. CDR3 sequence: CASSPNGGANSPLHF. The CDR3 coding sequence is TGTGCCAGCAGCCCCAACGGGGGGGCAAATTCACCCCTCCACTTT.

On this clone: Its ends do not fully match the called genes, so a read error is possible. This chain links TRBV3-1 (or the pseudogene TRBV3-2) with TRBJ2-7; 7 bases match TRBD2. This CDR3 spans 12 amino acids. Germline values: CDR1 LGHDT, CDR2 YNNKEL (reference sequence). The CDR3 loop reads CASSPPSGLQSF. The CDR3 nucleotides read TGTGCCAGCAGCCCCCCTAGCGGACTCCAGTCCTTC.

The chain couples TRBV6-5 to TRBJ2-1, with D uncertain. Trimming left V 8 bases short and J 8 bases short, with 19 bases between. This CDR3 contains 14 residues. The germline V gene encodes CDR1 MNHEY and CDR2 SVGAGI. CDR3 coding DNA: TGTGCCAGCCAGAAGAGAGCCCCGAGCGATGAGCAGTTCTTC. Translation: CASQKRAPSDEQFF.